This passage covers 22 T cell receptor beta chains from one sample sequenced in a study of T cell changes during pregnancy in multiple sclerosis. Method: immunoSEQ multiplex PCR; TCRdb's copy keeps in-frame clones and lacks some. The sample has 90,000 or so clones, about 91% seen once; the top ten hold 0.95%. The material was peripheral blood, obtained before pregnancy. Receptors originate from a female donor with multiple sclerosis, enrolled in a pregnancy study.

V usage is TRBV7-9 and J usage is TRBJ2-1; tentative D call: TRBD2 (7 bases). The germline gives CDR1 SEHNR, CDR2 FQNEAQ (reference sequence). Between the trimmed V and J ends, which lost 2 bases and 5 bases, there was a span of 13 bases. The length of the CDR3 is 15 residues. The CDR3 loop reads CASSLTRGLNNEQFF. CDR3 sequence (DNA): TGTGCCAGCAGCTTAACGCGGGGGCTGAACAATGAGCAGTTCTTC.

The chain links TRBV5-5 to TRBJ1-5, with D possibly being TRBD1 (5 bases). The CDR3 sequence is 16 residues long. Trimming removed 3 bases from V and 0 bases from J, with 13 bases in between. CDR1 and CDR2 (germline): SGHKS, YYEKEE (reference sequence). CDR3 sequence: CASSSAPTDSNQPQHF. The CDR3 DNA is TGTGCCAGCAGCTCCGCTCCGACAGATAGCAATCAGCCCCAGCATTTT.

The chain combines TRBV7-2 with TRBJ2-5, with 9 nucleotides matching TRBD2. Germline V CDR1 and CDR2: SGHTA, FQGNSA. The ends lost 1 base at V and 1 base at J; junction bases unmatched: 7. This CDR3 is 17 amino acids long. CDR3 amino acids: CASSLGVAGVPQETQYF. In nucleotides, the CDR3 is TGTGCCAGCAGCTTAGGGGTAGCGGGAGTCCCCCAAGAGACCCAGTACTTC.

V and J are TRBV6-1 and TRBJ2-5; 7 bases map to TRBD1. This CDR3 spans 13 amino acids. Germline loops: CDR1 MNHNS, CDR2 SASEGT. The J segment lost 3 bases and the V segment lost 5 bases, leaving 3 bases of the junction unmatched. The CDR3 bases are TGTGCCAGCAGTCGGGACAGAGAAGAGACCCAGTACTTC. As protein: CASSRDREETQYF.

The V gene is TRBV11-2, the J gene TRBJ2-7; a possible D gene is TRBD2 (5 bases). The V gene lost 2 bases and the J gene lost 7 bases, with 15 bases spanning the gap. CDR3 length: 14 amino acids. From germline, CDR1 is SGHAT and CDR2 FQNNGV. In DNA, the CDR3 is TGTGCCAGCAGCTTACGTCCCGCGCCGGGAGAGCAGTACTTC. It specifies CASSLRPAPGEQYF.

The rearrangement joins TRBV4-1 to TRBJ2-2; possibly TRBD2 for D (7 bases). With 1 base removed from V and 5 bases from J, the gap between germline ends came to 14 bases. Looked up from germline, CDR1 is MGHRA and CDR2 is YSYEKL. The length of the CDR3 is 16 residues. CDR3 DNA: TGCGCCAGCAGCCAAGGAGGGGGGGCGCGGACCGGGGAGCTGTTTTTT. This translates into CASSQGGGARTGELFF.

This chain uses TRBV7-2 with TRBJ2-7; TRBD2 might be the D (6 bases). V gave up 7 bases and J gave up 2 bases, with 15 bases separating them. Germline CDR1 and CDR2: SGHTA and FQGNSA. This CDR3 has 14 amino acids. The CDR3 spells CASTPGGTPYEQYF. CDR3 bases: TGTGCCAGCACCCCGGGCGGGACCCCCTACGAGCAGTACTTC.

V is TRBV7-6 and J is TRBJ2-3; a weak D match, TRBD2 (7 bases). The CDR3 totals 13 residues. Trimming cost V 11 bases and J 0 bases, with 12 bases left between them. CDR1 SGHVS and CDR2 FNYEAQ come from the germline V gene. CDR3 nucleotides: TGTGCCTCGGGGGGCCCTAGCACAGATACGCAGTATTTT. This codes for CASGGPSTDTQYF. The complete variable domain, with remaining parts taken from reference TRBV7-6 and TRBJ2-3, reads GAGVSQSPRYKVTKRGQDVALRCDPISGHVSLYWYRQALGQGPEFLTYFNYEAQQDKSGLPNDRFSAERPEGSISTLTIQRTEQRDSAMYRCASGGPSTDTQYFGPGTRLTVL.

The chain uses TRBV10-3 and TRBJ2-7; 9 nucleotides match TRBD1. V shed 7 bases, J shed 0 bases, and the junction held 7 bases outside the gene matches. The CDR3 runs 15 residues. Germline assignment: CDR1 ENHRY and CDR2 SYGVKD. CDR3 sequence reads: CAIMTGTGSSYEQYF. CDR3 nucleotide sequence: TGTGCCATCATGACCGGGACAGGGAGCTCCTACGAGCAGTACTTC.

The J gene is TRBJ1-3, the V gene TRBV28, with D possibly TRBD1 on 6 matching bases. V shed 8 bases and J shed 7 bases, with 12 bases lying between them. The CDR3 extends over 12 amino acids. Germline V lookup: CDR1 MDHEN, CDR2 SYDVKM. Here the CDR3 DNA reads TGTGCCAGCGGGGGCCAGGGGAACACCATATATTTT. Translated: CASGGQGNTIYF.

The rearrangement links TRBV20-1 to TRBJ1-1; D is unresolved. Germline values: CDR1 DFQATT, CDR2 SNEGSKA (reference sequence). CDR3 length: 11 amino acids. The CDR3 DNA sequence: TGCAGCCAGAAATTCAACACTGAAGCTTTCTTT. It translates to CSQKFNTEAFF.

The chain links TRBV5-1 to TRBJ2-1; 11 bases line up with TRBD2. The V segment lost 4 bases and the J segment 6 bases; nucleotides outside the gene matches: 6. The CDR3 totals 15 residues. From germline, CDR1 is SGHRS and CDR2 YFSETQ. The CDR3: CASSHLAGGRNEQFF. The CDR3 DNA reads TGCGCCAGCAGCCATCTAGCGGGAGGTCGCAATGAGCAGTTCTTC. Combining the CDR3 with reference TRBV5-1 and TRBJ2-1 gives the whole variable domain KAGVTQTPRYLIKTRGQQVTLSCSPISGHRSVSWYQQTPGQGLQFLFEYFSETQRNKGNFPGRFSGRQFSNSRSEMNVSTLELGDSALYLCASSHLAGGRNEQFFGPGTRLTVL.

V and J are TRBV5-1 and TRBJ2-7, with TRBD2 matching over 9 bases. The V and J ends lost 4 bases and 1 base, in that order; junction bases with no gene match: 12. Germline CDR1 reads SGHRS; CDR2 reads YFSETQ. This CDR3 is 17 amino acids long. The CDR3 spells CASSTGLAGGGSYEQYF. The CDR3 DNA reads as TGCGCCAGCAGCACGGGACTAGCAGGCGGAGGTTCCTACGAGCAGTACTTC.

The chain is built from TRBV4-2 and TRBJ2-7; 7 nucleotides agree with TRBD2. The V segment lost 0 bases and the J segment 2 bases; nucleotides outside the gene matches: 4. Germline-derived CDR1 and CDR2 are LGHNA and YNFKEQ. CDR3 length: 15 amino acids. CDR3 nucleotide sequence: TGTGCCAGCAGCCAAGAGTCTAGCGGCACCTACGAGCAGTACTTC. Protein sequence: CASSQESSGTYEQYF.

The rearrangement joins TRBV2 to TRBJ1-1, with 9 bases that match TRBD1. V shed 7 bases, J shed 1 base, and the junction held 4 bases outside the gene matches. CDR3 length: 14 amino acids. Per the germline V gene, CDR1 is SNHLY and CDR2 is FYNNEI. This CDR3 reads CASNRQGGNTEAFF. In DNA, the CDR3 is TGTGCCAGCAACCGACAGGGGGGGAACACTGAAGCTTTCTTT.

This chain joins TRBV29-1 and TRBJ2-1; 10 nucleotides agree with TRBD1. CDR3 length: 14 residues. Germline loops: CDR1 SQVTM, CDR2 ANQGSEA. The ends lost 5 bases at V and 0 bases at J; junction bases unmatched: 1. The DNA of the CDR3 is TGCAGCGTTCGGGACAGGGGCTCCTACAATGAGCAGTTCTTC. The encoded protein is CSVRDRGSYNEQFF.

CDR3 bases: TGTGCCAGCAGTTATACAGGGGGAGCTGAAGCTTTCTTT. It yields the protein CASSYTGGAEAFF. V is TRBV28 and J is TRBJ1-1, with 8 bases matching TRBD1. CDR1 and CDR2 (germline): MDHEN, SYDVKM. This CDR3 region has 13 residues. V lost 4 bases, J lost 6 bases, and 4 bases stayed unmatched.

J is TRBJ2-5 and V is TRBV2, with 8 bases identical to TRBD2. V trimming: 7 bases; J trimming: 0 bases; junction bases outside the gene matches: 13. Per germline, CDR1 SNHLY and CDR2 FYNNEI. The CDR3 contains 17 residues. CDR3 nucleotide sequence: TGTGCCAGCACCGGGGGGGGTATCCGGGACTACCAAGAGACCCAGTACTTC. Encoded protein: CASTGGGIRDYQETQYF.

CDR3 protein: CASSLAGAGAGELFF. The CDR3, as DNA: TGCGCCAGCAGCTTAGCGGGGGCGGGAGCCGGGGAGCTGTTTTTT. The gene calls are TRBV5-1 and TRBJ2-2; 8 bases map to TRBD2. With 2 bases clipped from V and 6 bases from J, the junction kept 6 bases outside the gene matches. CDR1 and CDR2 from the germline V gene are SGHRS and YFSETQ. This CDR3 region has 15 residues.

About this clone: The same CDR3 arises from other DNA sequences in this sample as well. V is TRBV7-9 and J is TRBJ2-1, with TRBD2 identical over 9 bases. V was clipped by 2 bases and J by 4 bases; unmatched bases: 3. CDR3 length: 15 amino acids. The germline V gene encodes CDR1 SEHNR and CDR2 FQNEAQ (reference sequence). CDR3 region: CASSLTSGPYNEQFF. In nucleotides, the CDR3 is TGTGCCAGCAGCTTAACTAGCGGGCCATACAATGAGCAGTTCTTC.

This rearrangement joins TRBV5-1 to TRBJ1-2; 9 nucleotides match TRBD1. CDR3 length: 16 residues. CDR1 is SGHRS, CDR2 YFSETQ, per germline. V was clipped by 3 bases and J by 8 bases; unmatched bases: 14. The CDR3, as DNA: TGCGCCAGCAGCTCCGTCCCGGGACAGGGCTCGAAGGGCTACACCTTC. Its protein product is CASSSVPGQGSKGYTF.

CDR3 loop: CASSLDQGTNEQYF. The CDR3 bases are TGTGCCAGCAGCTTGGACCAGGGGACCAACGAGCAGTACTTC. This sequence joins TRBV5-4 and TRBJ2-7; a possible D gene is TRBD1 (6 bases). The CDR3 has 14 amino acids. The V gene's germline CDR1 is SGHNT and CDR2 YYREEE (reference sequence). V was pared by 0 bases and J by 5 bases, with 12 bases between.